Only one count was recorded for the clone carrying this TCR beta chain. Its antigen is undetermined. These data are taken from a study of cytomegalovirus exposure and HLA in healthy donors. Study background: A subsequent analysis stated that the 100 to 150 validation repertoires were run on the same platform as the approximately 700 first-cohort repertoires.

Study-wide results and caveats: Cytomegalovirus-associated TCR beta chains were listed, numbering roughly 150.

The protocol was immunoSEQ multiplex PCR, while the TCRdb copy is restricted to in-frame clones and leaves out a portion. The repertoire holds fewer than 300,000 clones, with 88% as singletons. V dropped 4 bases and J dropped 4 bases, with 10 bases sitting between them. The CDR3 length is 13 residues. Germline V gives CDR1 LGHNA, CDR2 YSLEER. This sequence joins TRBV4-3 and TRBJ1-2, with D perhaps TRBD1 (5 bases). The clonotype comes from a woman aged 18-29 years in good health and CMV-seronegative. The source material was PBMCs. The CDR3 loop is CASSPGLIYGYTF. The CDR3 DNA reads as TGCGCCAGCAGCCCGGGACTGATCTATGGCTACACCTTC.